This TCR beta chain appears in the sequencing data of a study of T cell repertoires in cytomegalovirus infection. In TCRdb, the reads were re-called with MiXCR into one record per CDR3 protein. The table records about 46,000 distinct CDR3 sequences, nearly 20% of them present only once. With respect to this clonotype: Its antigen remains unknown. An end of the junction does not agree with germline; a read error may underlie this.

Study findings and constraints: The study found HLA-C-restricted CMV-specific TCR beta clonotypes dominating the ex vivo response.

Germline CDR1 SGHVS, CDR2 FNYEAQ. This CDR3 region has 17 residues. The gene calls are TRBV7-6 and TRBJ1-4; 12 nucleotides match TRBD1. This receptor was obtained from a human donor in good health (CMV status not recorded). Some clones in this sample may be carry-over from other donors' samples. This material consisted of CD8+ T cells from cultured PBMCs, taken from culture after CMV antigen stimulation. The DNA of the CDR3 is TGTGCCAGCAGCTGGGGGACAGGGGGCGCGGCTAATGGAAAACTGTTTTTT. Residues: CASSWGTGGAANGKLFF.